The 28 T cell receptor beta chains in this list originate from one sample, sequenced in a study of cytomegalovirus exposure and HLA in healthy donors. PCR used 60 Vbeta primers and 13 Jbeta primers. Sequencing used immunoSEQ multiplex PCR; TCRdb keeps in-frame clones, though not all of them. This sample carries about 110,000 clones, just over 70% of them seen once, and the ten largest clones take 0.79%. Sequenced: PBMCs. Source of these receptors: a boy between 10 and 17 years old in good health and CMV-seronegative.

Here the CDR3 reads CASSFRDSNTGELFF. The CDR3 bases are TGTGCCAGCAGCTTCCGGGACAGTAACACCGGGGAGCTGTTTTTT. The chain joins TRBV5-4 to TRBJ2-2; TRBD1 aligns across 7 bases. Germline assignment: CDR1 SGHNT and CDR2 YYREEE (reference sequence). The V and J ends lost 2 bases and 2 bases, in that order; junction bases with no gene match: 3. The CDR3 runs to 15 residues. The complete variable domain, with remaining parts taken from reference TRBV5-4 and TRBJ2-2, reads ETGVTQSPTHLIKTRGQQVTLRCSSQSGHNTVSWYQQALGQGPQFIFQYYREEENGRGNFPPRFSGLQFPNYSSELNVNALELDDSALYLCASSFRDSNTGELFFGEGSRLTVL.

The chain is built from TRBV27 and TRBJ1-2; 7 bases agree with TRBD1. CDR1 is MNHEY and CDR2 is SMNVEV in the germline V gene (reference sequence). J lost 6 bases, V lost 3 bases, and 4 bases had no gene match. The CDR3 spans 13 residues. CDR3 sequence reads: CASSFSTGNGYTF. CDR3 sequence (DNA): TGTGCCAGCAGTTTCTCGACAGGGAATGGCTACACCTTC.

V and J are TRBV6-5 and TRBJ1-5, with 9 bases identical to TRBD1. Per the germline V gene, CDR1 is MNHEY and CDR2 is SVGAGI. V trimming: 5 bases; J trimming: 4 bases; junction bases outside the gene matches: 6. The CDR3 spans 15 residues. CDR3 sequence (DNA): TGTGCCAGCAGTCAACAGGGGGCAGGTAATCAGCCCCAGCATTTT. Translated: CASSQQGAGNQPQHF.

The chain has TRBV28 and TRBJ1-2; 7 bases fit TRBD1. CDR1 and CDR2 (germline): MDHEN, SYDVKM. V dropped 3 bases and J dropped 8; count of bases not matched to a gene: 6. The CDR3 is 13 amino acids. The CDR3 region has the DNA TGTGCCAGCAGTTTGCGGCAGGGGGTAGGCTACACCTTC. This gives the protein CASSLRQGVGYTF.

The chain employs TRBV6-5 and TRBJ2-7, with D tentatively TRBD1 (6 bases). The germline CDR1 and CDR2 sequences are MNHEY and SVGAGI. This CDR3 contains 13 residues. V was shortened by 7 bases and J by 2 bases, with 12 bases between the two germline ends. CDR3 residues: CASTGDTTYEQYF. CDR3 nucleotide sequence: TGTGCCAGCACTGGGGACACCACCTACGAGCAGTACTTC.

There are a few counts of this clone. This chain links TRBV5-1 with TRBJ2-5; maybe TRBD2 (5 bases). V lost 2 bases to trimming and J lost 7 bases, with 18 bases between them. This CDR3 contains 15 residues. The germline gives CDR1 SGHRS, CDR2 YFSETQ. As DNA, the CDR3 is TGCGCCAGCAGCTTCGGCTCAGGCGGGCAATGGACCCAGTACTTC. Its translation: CASSFGSGGQWTQYF.

The chain employs TRBV5-1 and TRBJ2-1; D might be TRBD2 (6 bases). Trimming shortened V by 4 bases and J by 3 bases, and 14 bases separated the two germline ends. The CDR3 totals 15 residues. Germline V gene data show CDR1 as SGHRS and CDR2 as YFSETQ. CDR3 residues: CASSPNSGYYNEQFF. The CDR3 DNA is TGCGCCAGCAGCCCCAATAGCGGATACTACAATGAGCAGTTCTTC.

The chain is built from TRBV19 and TRBJ1-1, with a tentative D call TRBD1 (5 bases). CDR1 is LNHDA, CDR2 SQIVND, per germline (reference sequence). V lost 3 bases and J lost 7, with 18 bases in between. CDR3 length equals 15 residues. DNA for the CDR3: TGTGCCAGTAGTATGGCCACCTTGGGGCACAGTGAAGCTTTCTTT. It encodes CASSMATLGHSEAFF.

The V gene is TRBV9, the J gene TRBJ2-7, with D possibly matching TRBD1 (6 bases). Germline V gives CDR1 SGDLS, CDR2 YYNGEE. The CDR3 totals 14 residues. V lost 0 bases to trimming and J lost 2 bases, with 9 bases between them. CDR3 sequence: CASSVAGDPYEQYF. For the CDR3, the DNA is TGTGCCAGCAGCGTAGCAGGGGACCCCTACGAGCAGTACTTC.

The CDR3 nucleotides read TGTGCCAGCAGTGTGGGGGACACCTACTACGAGCAGTACTTC. Encoded protein: CASSVGDTYYEQYF. The chain is built from TRBV6-1 and TRBJ2-7, with D perhaps TRBD1 (6 bases). The CDR3 covers 14 residues. V was trimmed by 4 bases and J by 3 bases, leaving 13 bases between them. CDR1 MNHNS and CDR2 SASEGT come from the germline V gene.

The chain recombines TRBV5-1 with TRBJ1-3; D unclear. V lost 4 bases to trimming and J lost 3 bases, with 11 bases between them. Germline V gene lookup returns CDR1 SGHRS and CDR2 YFSETQ. CDR3 length equals 14 residues. CDR3 nucleotides: TGCGCCAGCAGCCCGGGTTATGGTGGAAACACCATATATTTT. Translating gives CASSPGYGGNTIYF.

This clone was counted only a few times. This chain connects TRBV15 to TRBJ1-1; the D gene is possibly TRBD1 (5 bases). This CDR3 has 15 amino acids. Per the germline V gene, CDR1 is LNHNV and CDR2 is YYDKDF (reference sequence). With 8 bases removed from V and 3 bases from J, the gap between germline ends came to 19 bases. CDR3 in amino acids: CATQTALAGYTEAFF. In DNA form, the CDR3 reads TGTGCCACCCAGACAGCTCTCGCGGGGTACACTGAAGCTTTCTTT.

The chain combines TRBV27 with TRBJ1-5, with TRBD1 matching over 9 bases. The CDR3 spans 14 residues. The J segment lost 4 bases and the V segment lost 6 bases, leaving 4 bases of the junction unmatched. Germline loops: CDR1 MNHEY, CDR2 SMNVEV (reference sequence). CDR3 sequence (DNA): TGTGCCAGCAGGGGACAGGGCCCAAATCAGCCCCAGCATTTT. This encodes CASRGQGPNQPQHF.

The chain carries TRBV7-8 and TRBJ1-3; no clear D gene. With 4 bases removed from V and 7 bases from J, the gap between germline ends came to 5 bases. Germline V gene lookup returns CDR1 SGHVS and CDR2 FQNEAQ. The CDR3 runs 11 residues. The DNA of the CDR3 is TGTGCCAGCAGCTCCCTTAACACCATATATTTT. Translation gives CASSSLNTIYF.

This clone was observed once. The chain recombines TRBV7-2 with TRBJ1-5, with D perhaps matching TRBD1 (5 bases). Trimming removed 1 base at V and 6 bases at J, with 10 bases between. CDR1 and CDR2 (germline): SGHTA, FQGNSA. The CDR3 covers 14 residues. The CDR3 reads CASSLEGRAQPQHF. The CDR3 nucleotides are TGTGCCAGCAGCTTAGAGGGGCGAGCTCAGCCCCAGCATTTT.

The chain recombines TRBV9 with TRBJ2-7; D is possibly TRBD2 (7 bases). The CDR3 is 15 amino acids. V shed 4 bases and J shed 7 bases, with 21 bases lying between them. Germline-derived CDR1 and CDR2 are SGDLS and YYNGEE. DNA of the CDR3: TGTGCCAGCAGCCCGTATTTGGGGGCGGGGGCGGAGCAGTACTTC. Protein sequence: CASSPYLGAGAEQYF.

The sample holds one count of this clone. V and J are TRBV7-3 and TRBJ1-2, with 7 bases aligning to TRBD1. This CDR3 has 14 amino acids. Germline V gene lookup returns CDR1 SGHTA and CDR2 FQGTGA. The junction had 8 bases not matched to a gene; V was cut back by 6 bases and J by 4 bases. The CDR3 DNA reads as TGTGCCAGCAGGTCCGGGACAGAATTCTATGGCTACACCTTC. This translates into CASRSGTEFYGYTF.

The rearrangement uses TRBV6-4 and TRBJ2-3; 7 positions agree with TRBD2. This CDR3 is 15 amino acids long. CDR1 and CDR2 from the germline V gene are MRHNA and SNTAGT. J lost 7 bases, V lost 2 bases, and 9 bases had no gene match. The CDR3 protein is CASSDEAGEPYTQYF. CDR3 DNA sequence: TGTGCCAGCAGTGACGAGGCGGGGGAACCCTATACGCAGTATTTT.

A few counts support this clone. The CDR3 sequence: CASSPKEARSSYEQYF. In nucleotides, the CDR3 is TGCGCCAGCAGCCCAAAAGAAGCTCGAAGCTCCTACGAGCAGTACTTC. V and J are TRBV5-1 and TRBJ2-7; D not resolved. V lost 4 bases and J lost 0, with 17 bases in between. CDR3 length equals 16 residues. Germline V CDR1 and CDR2: SGHRS, YFSETQ. The variable domain in full, completed from reference TRBV5-1 and TRBJ2-7, reads KAGVTQTPRYLIKTRGQQVTLSCSPISGHRSVSWYQQTPGQGLQFLFEYFSETQRNKGNFPGRFSGRQFSNSRSEMNVSTLELGDSALYLCASSPKEARSSYEQYFGPGTRLTVT.

This clone has only one observation. V is TRBV7-3 and J is TRBJ2-7; D might be TRBD1 (5 bases). The V and J ends lost 3 bases and 4 bases respectively, with 13 bases between them. The CDR3 consists of 14 residues. The germline V gene encodes CDR1 SGHTA and CDR2 FQGTGA. CDR3 sequence (DNA): TGTGCCAGCAGCTTGGGGCAGGGCGAATACGAGCAGTACTTC. Residues: CASSLGQGEYEQYF.

This chain connects TRBV19 to TRBJ1-1; 8 bases fit TRBD1. CDR3 length: 13 amino acids. Germline CDR1 reads LNHDA; CDR2 reads SQIVND (reference sequence). Trimming at V came to 4 bases and at J to 6 bases, leaving 4 bases not matched to a gene. CDR3 amino acids: CASSSDRGPEAFF. CDR3 sequence (DNA): TGTGCCAGTAGTAGCGACAGGGGCCCTGAAGCTTTCTTT. Drawing the rest from reference TRBV19 and TRBJ1-1, the complete variable domain is DGGITQSPKYLFRKEGQNVTLSCEQNLNHDAMYWYRQDPGQGLRLIYYSQIVNDFQKGDIAEGYSVSREKKESFPLTVTSAQKNPTAFYLCASSSDRGPEAFFGQGTRLTVV.

The chain couples TRBV27 to TRBJ2-1, with 12 bases matching TRBD2. CDR3 size: 16 residues. The ends lost 1 base at V and 9 bases at J; junction bases unmatched: 7. Germline values: CDR1 MNHEY, CDR2 SMNVEV (reference sequence). In nucleotides, the CDR3 is TGTGCCAGCAGTTTATTGACTAGCGGGAGAGGGAGTGAGCAGTTCTTC. This translates into CASSLLTSGRGSEQFF.

This clone was counted only a few times. The chain combines TRBV28 with TRBJ1-5, with 8 bases that match TRBD1. The length of the CDR3 is 14 residues. The ends lost 5 bases at V and 4 bases at J; junction bases unmatched: 4. The germline V gene has CDR1 MDHEN and CDR2 SYDVKM. The CDR3 sequence: CASSPRTGNQPQHF. CDR3 nucleotides: TGTGCCAGCAGTCCTAGGACAGGGAATCAGCCCCAGCATTTT.

V usage is TRBV6-1 and J usage is TRBJ1-3, with 7 bases aligning to TRBD1. From germline, CDR1 is MNHNS and CDR2 SASEGT. This CDR3 is 15 amino acids long. The trim removed 2 bases at V and 4 bases at J, leaving 5 bases unmatched. The CDR3 nucleotides are TGTGCCAGCAGTGAACTGACAGGGCGAGGAAACACCATATATTTT. Translated, it gives CASSELTGRGNTIYF.

This clone turned up a few times. The V call is TRBV5-1, the J call TRBJ2-2, with D unresolved. V gave up 4 bases and J gave up 0 bases, with 7 bases separating them. The germline gives CDR1 SGHRS, CDR2 YFSETQ. The CDR3 sequence is 14 residues long. DNA for the CDR3: TGCGCCAGCAGCGGCGGATCGAACACCGGGGAGCTGTTTTTT. Translation: CASSGGSNTGELFF. The full variable domain, with the rest looked up from reference TRBV5-1 and TRBJ2-2, is KAGVTQTPRYLIKTRGQQVTLSCSPISGHRSVSWYQQTPGQGLQFLFEYFSETQRNKGNFPGRFSGRQFSNSRSEMNVSTLELGDSALYLCASSGGSNTGELFFGEGSRLTVL.

This sequence joins TRBV9 and TRBJ2-7, with 8 bases matching TRBD1. Per the germline V gene, CDR1 is SGDLS and CDR2 is YYNGEE. The CDR3 extends over 15 amino acids. After removal of 0 bases from V and 4 bases from J, the junction contained 6 bases not matched to a gene. The CDR3 loop reads CASSVDGQGYYEQYF. The CDR3 DNA sequence: TGTGCCAGCAGCGTAGATGGACAGGGATATTACGAGCAGTACTTC.

The chain recombines TRBV27 with TRBJ2-1; 11 bases agree with TRBD2. There are 16 residues in the CDR3. Germline values: CDR1 MNHEY, CDR2 SMNVEV (reference sequence). Germline trimming cut 2 bases from V and 2 bases from J; bases unmatched to any gene: 2. Written as DNA, the CDR3 is TGTGCCAGCAGTTTAGGGGGACTAGCGGCCTACAATGAGCAGTTCTTC. Protein product: CASSLGGLAAYNEQFF.

The chain uses TRBV30 and TRBJ1-2, with no clear D. The V gene's germline CDR1 is GTSNPN and CDR2 SVGIG (reference sequence). Trimming pared 3 bases from V and 6 bases from J, leaving 8 bases between. The CDR3 runs to 11 residues. In DNA, the CDR3 is TGTGCCTGGAGCGCCAAGCATGGCTACACCTTC. It translates to CAWSAKHGYTF. Using reference TRBV30 and TRBJ1-2 for the parts outside the CDR3, the full variable domain is SQTIHQWPATLVQPVGSPLSLECTVEGTSNPNLYWYRQAAGRGLQLLFYSVGIGQISSEVPQNLSASRPQDRQFILSSKKLLLSDSGFYLCAWSAKHGYTFGSGTRLTVV.